This T cell receptor (beta chain) was sequenced for a study of T cells in Graves' hyperthyroidism and ophthalmopathy. Notes on the study in general: Blood also held most thyroid clonotypes expanded beyond 0.001.

About 10 ml fresh peripheral blood yielded the PBMCs. RNA transcripts yielded amplified TCR beta CDR3 regions. In the first-round RT-PCR of the TCR CDR3, the HTBI primer set was used. In TCRdb, the multiplex PCR reads were re-called with MiXCR into one record per CDR3 protein. Of a few hundred thousand distinct CDR3 sequences listed, around 15% are singletons. In its sample, this clonotype was seen many times. Its antigen is undetermined. Germline CDR1 is GTSNPN and CDR2 is SVGIG (reference sequence). This CDR3 has 14 residues. V lost 7 bases and J lost 6; bases outside the gene matches: 6. The clonotype comes from a woman in her sixties or seventies with Graves' ophthalmopathy. This chain uses TRBV30 with TRBJ2-1; 13 bases line up with TRBD2. The sequencing input was blood. CDR3 bases: TGTGCCTTGCGACTAGCGGGAGGTCGCAATGAGCAGTTCTTC. Translation gives CALRLAGGRNEQFF.